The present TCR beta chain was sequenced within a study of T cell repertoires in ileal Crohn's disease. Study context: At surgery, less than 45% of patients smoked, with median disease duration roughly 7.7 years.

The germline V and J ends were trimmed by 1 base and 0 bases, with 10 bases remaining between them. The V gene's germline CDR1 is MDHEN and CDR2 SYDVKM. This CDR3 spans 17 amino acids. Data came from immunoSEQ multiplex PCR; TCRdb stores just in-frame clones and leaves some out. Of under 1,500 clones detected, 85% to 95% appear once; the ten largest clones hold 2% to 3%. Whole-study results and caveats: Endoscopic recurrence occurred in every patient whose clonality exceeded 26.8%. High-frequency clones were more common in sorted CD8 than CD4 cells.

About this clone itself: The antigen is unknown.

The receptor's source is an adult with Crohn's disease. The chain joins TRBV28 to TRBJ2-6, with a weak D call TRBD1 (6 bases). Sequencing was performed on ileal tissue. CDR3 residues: CASSLYDRPSGANVLTF. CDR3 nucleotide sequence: TGTGCCAGCAGTTTATACGACAGGCCCTCTGGGGCCAACGTCCTGACTTTC. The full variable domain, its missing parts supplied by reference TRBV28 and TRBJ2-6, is DVKVTQSSRYLVKRTGEKVFLECVQDMDHENMFWYRQDPGLGLRLIYFSYDVKMKEKGDIPEGYSVSREKKERFSLILESASTNQTSMYLCASSLYDRPSGANVLTFGAGSRLTVL.